These 13 T cell receptor beta chains share one sample of origin, sequenced in a study of T-cell reconstitution after alpha-beta-depleted transplantation in children. Antigens for these TCRs are unknown. TCRbeta library preparation incorporated unique molecular identifiers. TCRdb re-called the PCR reads through MiXCR, storing one row per CDR3 protein. The sample records about 300,000 distinct CDR3 sequences, 6% to 10% being singletons. The study's findings and limits: Newly produced T cells mostly provided counts and TCRbeta diversity after one year, as hyperexpanded clones declined.

Specimen: peripheral blood, collected 360 days after TCRalphabeta/CD19-depleted stem cell transplant. The receptors come from a female patient aged 2-9 years who had a stem cell transplant for Fanconi anemia, so the T cells may come from the graft donor.

The chain combines TRBV14 with TRBJ2-3; 7 positions agree with TRBD1. CDR3 size: 16 residues. From germline, CDR1 is SGHDN and CDR2 FVKESK. V shed 4 bases, J shed 4 bases, and the junction held 11 bases outside the gene matches. CDR3 in DNA: TGTGCCAGCAGCCGCGACAGGGTTGACCACGCAGATACGCAGTATTTT. Its translation: CASSRDRVDHADTQYF.

This clonotype occurred many times. V and J are TRBV10-3 and TRBJ1-5; D possibly corresponds to TRBD1 (5 bases). The germline CDR1 and CDR2 sequences are ENHRY and SYGVKD. The CDR3 spans 15 residues. Trimming removed 4 bases from V and 5 bases from J, with 15 bases in between. The CDR3 is CAISVTGGKYQPQHF. CDR3 in DNA: TGTGCCATCAGTGTAACCGGGGGTAAATATCAGCCCCAGCATTTT.

This clonotype has a count of ten or more. The V call is TRBV9, the J call TRBJ2-3; 13 bases align to TRBD2. CDR3 length: 16 amino acids. Unmatched junction bases numbered 3, after V lost 3 bases and J lost 2 bases. Germline V gives CDR1 SGDLS, CDR2 YYNGEE. The CDR3 region has the DNA TGTGCCAGCAGCGGACTAGCGGGGGGCCTCACAGATACGCAGTATTTT. Its protein is CASSGLAGGLTDTQYF.

Only a few counts were recorded for this clonotype. This chain links TRBV12-3 or TRBV12-4 with TRBJ1-1; D might be TRBD1 (5 bases). The CDR3 runs to 16 residues. Between the trimmed V and J ends, which lost 10 bases and 0 bases, there was a span of 21 bases. CDR3 nucleotide sequence: TGTGCCACCAAAAGGGGACCTGGTCCTCTGAACACTGAAGCTTTCTTT. Its protein product is CATKRGPGPLNTEAFF.

Ten or more counts support this clonotype. The CDR3 spells CSASAPGRSYGYTF. The CDR3 bases are TGCAGTGCTAGCGCCCCAGGGAGAAGCTATGGCTACACCTTC. The chain couples TRBV20-1 to TRBJ1-2, with a tentative D call TRBD1 (5 bases). V lost 3 bases and J lost 4, with 15 bases in between. Germline loops: CDR1 DFQATT, CDR2 SNEGSKA (reference sequence). The CDR3 runs 14 residues.

At least ten counts were recorded for this clonotype. V is TRBV7-2 and J is TRBJ2-3; the match to TRBD2 covers 7 bases. Germline V CDR1 and CDR2: SGHTA, FQGNSA. V gave up 5 bases and J gave up 6 bases; unmatched junction bases: 11. CDR3 size: 15 residues. CDR3 sequence reads: CASSRDQRGGDTQYF. In nucleotides, the CDR3 is TGTGCCAGCAGCCGAGACCAGCGGGGAGGGGATACGCAGTATTTT.

This clonotype occurred a few times. The rearrangement uses TRBV6-1 and TRBJ1-2; 11 nucleotides match TRBD1. In germline, CDR1 is MNHNS, CDR2 SASEGT. This CDR3 has 16 amino acids. Trimming at V came to 2 bases and at J to 1 base, leaving 3 bases not matched to a gene. The CDR3 DNA is TGTGCCAGCAGTGAATCCGGGACAGGGGGTAACTATGGCTACACCTTC. Residues: CASSESGTGGNYGYTF.

In its sample, this clonotype was seen many times. This chain connects TRBV12-3 or TRBV12-4 to TRBJ1-5; D is unresolved. Trimming removed 1 base at V and 6 bases at J, with 7 bases between. The length of the CDR3 is 13 residues. The CDR3 DNA reads TGTGCCAGCAGTTTAGACGCGGGTCAGCCCCAGCATTTT. Protein sequence: CASSLDAGQPQHF.

This clonotype counts as medium-sized. The chain has TRBV20-1 and TRBJ1-5; TRBD1 aligns across 11 bases. CDR1 and CDR2 from the germline V gene are DFQATT and SNEGSKA (reference sequence). The CDR3 runs to 15 residues. V gave up 4 bases and J gave up 6 bases; unmatched junction bases: 8. The CDR3 DNA is TGCAGTGCTAACACGGACAGGGGGCTGGTTCAGCCCCAGCATTTT. It is translated as CSANTDRGLVQPQHF.

In its sample, this clonotype was seen many times. This chain uses TRBV7-2 with TRBJ2-1; tentatively, D is TRBD1 (5 bases). The CDR3 has 17 amino acids. In germline, CDR1 is SGHTA, CDR2 FQGNSA. Deletions cut 5 bases from V and 2 bases from J, with 19 bases between. CDR3 bases: TGTGCCAGCAGCAACCCGCCGCACAGGACCGCCTACAATGAGCAGTTCTTC. Translation gives CASSNPPHRTAYNEQFF.

The V gene is TRBV9, the J gene TRBJ1-1; TRBD1 matches at 7 bases. Germline values: CDR1 SGDLS, CDR2 YYNGEE. The CDR3 consists of 15 residues. V gave up 4 bases and J gave up 1 base; unmatched junction bases: 7. CDR3 nucleotides: TGTGCCAGCAGCCCCCGACAGGGAACGAACACTGAAGCTTTCTTT. Translating gives CASSPRQGTNTEAFF.

This clonotype was picked up many times. This chain joins TRBV20-1 and TRBJ2-1; no firm D call. V was cut by 3 bases and J by 9 bases, with 9 bases left in between. This CDR3 region has 11 residues. Germline CDR1 reads DFQATT; CDR2 reads SNEGSKA (reference sequence). The CDR3 coding sequence is TGCAGTGCTAGGACTGTCATTGAGCAGTTCTTC. The encoded protein is CSARTVIEQFF.

This clonotype came up many times. The V and J genes are TRBV11-2 and TRBJ2-6, with TRBD1 matching 8 bases. The CDR3 totals 18 residues. Trimming at V came to 5 bases and at J to 2 bases, leaving 11 bases not matched to a gene. Germline V gives CDR1 SGHAT, CDR2 FQNNGV. The CDR3 bases are TGTGCCAGCAGCCCATTGACAGGGGATGGTACTGGGGCCAACGTCCTGACTTTC. Translated: CASSPLTGDGTGANVLTF.